This T cell receptor beta chain originates from a study of blood T cell repertoires in COVID-19. Overall study: The United States, Italy and Spain were the sources of the acute and convalescent COVID-19 samples. PBMCs, B-cell-depleted T cells, or T cells provided the cDNA or gDNA that made up the material.

The CDR3 sequence is 17 residues long. The germline V gene has CDR1 LNHNV and CDR2 YYDKDF (reference sequence). Trimming cost V 0 bases and J 4 bases, with 16 bases left between them. Authors' methods: Reference gene primers were amplified, and this amplification served to estimate nucleated cell counts. TCRdb's copy holds only in-frame clones and misses some; the assay was immunoSEQ multiplex PCR. V, J and clone size derive from that table, while D and trimming were established from the DNA sequence. The sample carries under 100,000 clones, under 90% recorded once. The table lists this clone with a few counts.

What was sequenced was peripheral blood. The rearrangement uses TRBV15 and TRBJ1-5; D not certain. The sequence was obtained from a woman in her seventies with acute or convalescent COVID-19. The CDR3 DNA is TGTGCCACCAGCAGAGATTGGGCACTCAAACCAAATCAGCCCCAGCATTTT. Protein sequence: CATSRDWALKPNQPQHF.